The clone carrying this T cell receptor beta chain has a count of ten or more. Combining a sample-barcoded 5' primer with a J-beta primer mix, a second PCR ran for roughly 7 to 12 cycles. TCRdb passed the 5' RACE reads through MiXCR, listing each CDR3 protein once. This sample has around 1,800,000 distinct CDR3 sequences; about 39% occur once, and the top ten carry about 23%. This sample was included in a study of blood T cells in healthy people across ages. Germline V gene sequence: CDR1 MNHEY, CDR2 SVGAGI. This CDR3 has 15 amino acids. Trimming left V 0 bases short and J 3 bases short, with 12 bases between.

The chain recombines TRBV6-5 with TRBJ2-7; tentatively, D is TRBD2 (5 bases). This TCR derives from a human donor in good health. The sample taken for sequencing was blood. The CDR3 protein is CASSYSAGVNYEQYF. CDR3 nucleotides: TGTGCCAGCAGTTACTCGGCCGGGGTTAACTACGAGCAGTACTTC.